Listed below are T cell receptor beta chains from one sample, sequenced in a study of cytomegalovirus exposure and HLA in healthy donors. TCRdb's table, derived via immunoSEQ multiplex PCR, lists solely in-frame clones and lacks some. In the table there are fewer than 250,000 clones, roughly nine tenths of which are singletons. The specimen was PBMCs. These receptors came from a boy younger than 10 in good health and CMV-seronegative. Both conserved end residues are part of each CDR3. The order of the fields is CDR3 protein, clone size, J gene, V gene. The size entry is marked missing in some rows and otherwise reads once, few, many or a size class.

CDR3: CASSPGVRNTEAFF; size: .; J: TRBJ1-1; V: TRBV25-1
CDR3: CSVGNQLTKNIQYF; size: .; J: TRBJ2-4; V: TRBV29-1
CDR3: CASSSYTRDRGQHQPQHF; size: .; J: TRBJ1-5; V: TRBV27
CDR3: CASRYRGNYGYTF; size: .; J: TRBJ1-2; V: TRBV5-6
CDR3: CASSYGGGGPYEQYF; size: .; J: TRBJ2-7; V: TRBV27
CDR3: CASSHNDRGLLNSPLHF; size: .; J: TRBJ1-6; V: TRBV4-2
CDR3: CASSLRAAGGMNTEAFF; size: .; J: TRBJ1-1; V: TRBV7-2
CDR3: CASSLFPLGFGGATNTEAFF; size: .; J: TRBJ1-1; V: TRBV28
CDR3: CASSIGGGSYEQYF; size: .; J: .; V: TRBV19
CDR3: CASRRSSGNTIYF; size: .; J: TRBJ1-3; V: TRBV19
CDR3: CASSLQREQYF; size: .; J: TRBJ2-7; V: TRBV28
CDR3: CASSAGTGENNEQFF; size: .; J: TRBJ2-1; V: TRBV5-1
CDR3: CASSYSGAYQETQYF; size: .; J: TRBJ2-5; V: TRBV5-1
CDR3: CASSQARLGSTGDEQFF; size: few; J: TRBJ2-1; V: TRBV4-2
CDR3: CASSLQAGDTEAFF; size: few; J: TRBJ1-1; V: TRBV7-2
CDR3: CASRGQRNNQPQHF; size: .; J: TRBJ1-5; V: TRBV19
CDR3: CSVRTQFTDTQYF; size: once; J: TRBJ2-3; V: TRBV29-1
CDR3: CASRKMAGGYNEQFF; size: .; J: TRBJ2-1; V: TRBV2
CDR3: CASTGTGAQEQYF; size: .; J: TRBJ2-7; V: TRBV5-1
CDR3: CASGSGGTDTQYF; size: .; J: TRBJ2-3; V: TRBV5-1